The rows below give T cell receptor beta chains drawn from one sample of a study of CD8+ T cells in alopecia areata. TCRdb's copy holds only in-frame clones and misses some; the assay was immunoSEQ multiplex PCR. The sample shows a few hundred thousand clones, about 57% of them seen only once. Here the sequenced sample was CD4+ T cells sorted from blood, taken at week 4, from a patient treated with tofacitinib. These receptors all come from a human donor with alopecia areata. The CDR3 runs from the conserved cysteine through the conserved F or W. The D gene is left open where the match is weak. Clone size is stated in some rows and not others, as once, few, many or a class when expanded.

CDR3 protein: CSVERTNTDTQYF
CDR3 DNA: TGCAGCGTTGAAAGGACGAACACAGATACGCAGTATTTT
V gene: TRBV29-1
clone size: -
D gene: -
J gene: TRBJ2-3

CDR3 protein: CASRRSRDRGTDTQYF
CDR3 DNA: TGTGCCAGCAGGCGCTCCAGGGATCGGGGGACAGATACGCAGTATTTT
V gene: TRBV7-2
clone size: -
D gene: -
J gene: TRBJ2-3

CDR3 protein: CASSRGMNTEAFF
CDR3 DNA: TGTGCCAGCAGCAGGGGAATGAACACTGAAGCTTTCTTT
V gene: TRBV28
clone size: -
D gene: -
J gene: TRBJ1-1

CDR3 protein: CASSLISREQYF
CDR3 DNA: TGTGCCAGCAGCTTAATATCCAGAGAGCAGTACTTC
V gene: TRBV7-8
clone size: -
D gene: -
J gene: TRBJ2-7

CDR3 protein: CASIPGQTYEQYF
CDR3 DNA: TGTGCCAGCATCCCGGGACAGACCTACGAGCAGTACTTC
V gene: TRBV7-2
clone size: many
D gene: TRBD1
J gene: TRBJ2-7

CDR3 protein: CATSGRPGVAPGNQPQHF
CDR3 DNA: TGTGCCACCAGCGGAAGGCCGGGGGTGGCACCGGGAAATCAGCCCCAGCATTTT
V gene: TRBV15
clone size: -
D gene: -
J gene: TRBJ1-5

CDR3 protein: CASSKDGTGGTDTQYF
CDR3 DNA: TGTGCCAGTAGTAAAGACGGGACAGGGGGCACAGATACGCAGTATTTT
V gene: TRBV19
clone size: many
D gene: TRBD1
J gene: TRBJ2-3

CDR3 protein: CASSQEDRETEAFF
CDR3 DNA: TGCGCCAGCAGCCAGGAGGACAGGGAAACTGAAGCTTTCTTT
V gene: TRBV4-3
clone size: -
D gene: TRBD1
J gene: TRBJ1-1

CDR3 protein: CSYQGLRTDYGYTF
CDR3 DNA: TGCAGCTACCAAGGGCTGCGGACAGATTATGGCTACACCTTC
V gene: TRBV29-1
clone size: -
D gene: -
J gene: TRBJ1-2

CDR3 protein: CASSFGQANSPLHF
CDR3 DNA: TGTGCCAGCAGCTTCGGACAGGCTAATTCACCCCTCCACTTT
V gene: TRBV5-6
clone size: -
D gene: TRBD1
J gene: TRBJ1-6